This record looks at one T cell receptor beta chain sequence and its context. Its antigen is still unknown. Sequencing of DNA taken from cultured CD4+ T cells relied on the Oncomine TCR Beta short-read assay. Cultures of CD4+ T cells served as the source for extracting genomic DNA. TCRdb reanalysed the PCR reads using MiXCR and keeps one entry per CDR3 protein. The sample includes about 8,600 distinct CDR3 sequences, around 55% seen only once; the top ten take about a sixth. Treatment described: roughly ten-day PBMC culture with coronavirus spike peptide pools or control peptides (ViraFEST assay). This sample is drawn from a study of vaccination and CD4 T cells after COVID-19. This CDR3 spans 13 amino acids. The V and J ends lost 1 base and 8 bases respectively, with 10 bases between them. CDR1 and CDR2 (germline): SGHTS, YDEGEE.

The receptor's source is a human donor with COVID-19. The genes are TRBV5-8 and TRBJ1-5; weak D call: TRBD1 (6 bases). Here the sequenced sample was cultured CD4+ T cells from blood, taken after SARS-CoV-2 vaccination. The CDR3 spells CASSLTGFEPQHF. CDR3 DNA: TGTGCCAGCAGCTTGACAGGGTTTGAGCCCCAGCATTTT.